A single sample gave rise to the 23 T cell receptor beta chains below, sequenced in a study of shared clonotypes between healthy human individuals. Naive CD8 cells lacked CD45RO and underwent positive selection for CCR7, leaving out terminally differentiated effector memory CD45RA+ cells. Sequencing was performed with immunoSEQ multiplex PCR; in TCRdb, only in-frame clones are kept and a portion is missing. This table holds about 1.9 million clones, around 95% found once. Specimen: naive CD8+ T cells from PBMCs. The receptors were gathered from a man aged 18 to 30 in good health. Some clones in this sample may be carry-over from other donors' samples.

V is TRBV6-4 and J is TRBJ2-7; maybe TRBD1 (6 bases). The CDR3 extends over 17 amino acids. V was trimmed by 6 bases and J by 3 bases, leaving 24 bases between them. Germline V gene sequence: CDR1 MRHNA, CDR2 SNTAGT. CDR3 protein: CASRFRQGIFRIYEQYF. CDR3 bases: TGTGCCAGCAGGTTTAGGCAGGGGATTTTCCGAATCTACGAGCAGTACTTC.

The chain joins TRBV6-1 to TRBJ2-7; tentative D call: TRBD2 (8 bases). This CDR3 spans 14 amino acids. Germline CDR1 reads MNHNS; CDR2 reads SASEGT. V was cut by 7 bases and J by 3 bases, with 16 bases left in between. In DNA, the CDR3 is TGTGCCAGCACGGGAGGGGGCTGGGGCTACGAGCAGTACTTC. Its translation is CASTGGGWGYEQYF.

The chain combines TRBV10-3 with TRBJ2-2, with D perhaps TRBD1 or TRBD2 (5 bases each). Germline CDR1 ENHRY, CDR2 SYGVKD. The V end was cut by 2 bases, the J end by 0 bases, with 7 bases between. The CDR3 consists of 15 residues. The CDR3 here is CAISEGGSNTGELFF. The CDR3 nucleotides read TGTGCCATCAGTGAGGGGGGATCGAACACCGGGGAGCTGTTTTTT.

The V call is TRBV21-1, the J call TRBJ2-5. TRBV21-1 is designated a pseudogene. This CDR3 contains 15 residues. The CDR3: CASSKAQDGQETQYF. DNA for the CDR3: TGTGCCAGCAGCAAAGCGCAAGACGGTCAAGAGACCCAGTACTTC.

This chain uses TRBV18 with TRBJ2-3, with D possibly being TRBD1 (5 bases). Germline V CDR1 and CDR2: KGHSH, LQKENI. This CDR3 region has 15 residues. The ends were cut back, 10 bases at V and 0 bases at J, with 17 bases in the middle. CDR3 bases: TGTGCCACTCCAACAGGATCCGACAGCACAGATACGCAGTATTTT. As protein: CATPTGSDSTDTQYF.

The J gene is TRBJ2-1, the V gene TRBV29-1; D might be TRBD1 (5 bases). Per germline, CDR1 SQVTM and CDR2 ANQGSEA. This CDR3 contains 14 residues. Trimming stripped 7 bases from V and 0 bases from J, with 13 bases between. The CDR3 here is CSALGLTSYNEQFF. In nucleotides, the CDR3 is TGCAGCGCCCTGGGGCTAACCTCCTACAATGAGCAGTTCTTC.

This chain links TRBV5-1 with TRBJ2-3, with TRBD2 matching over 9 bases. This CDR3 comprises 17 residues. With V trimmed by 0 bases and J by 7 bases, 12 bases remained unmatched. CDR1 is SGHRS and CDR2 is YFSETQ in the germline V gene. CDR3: CASSLEQQREELYTQYF. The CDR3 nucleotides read TGCGCCAGCAGCTTGGAACAGCAGCGGGAGGAGCTCTATACGCAGTATTTT.

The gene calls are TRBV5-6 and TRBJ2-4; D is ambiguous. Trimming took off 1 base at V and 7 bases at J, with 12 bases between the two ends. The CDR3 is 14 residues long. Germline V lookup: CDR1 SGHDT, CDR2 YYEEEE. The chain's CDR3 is CASSLFGSYNIQYF. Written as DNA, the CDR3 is TGTGCCAGCAGCTTGTTCGGATCGTACAACATTCAGTACTTC.

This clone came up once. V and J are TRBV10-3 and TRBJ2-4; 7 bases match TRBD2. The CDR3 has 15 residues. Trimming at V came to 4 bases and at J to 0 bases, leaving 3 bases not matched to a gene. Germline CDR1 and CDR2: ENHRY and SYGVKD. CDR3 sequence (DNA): TGTGCCATCAGTGGGAGCGGGACAGCCAAAAACATTCAGTACTTC. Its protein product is CAISGSGTAKNIQYF.

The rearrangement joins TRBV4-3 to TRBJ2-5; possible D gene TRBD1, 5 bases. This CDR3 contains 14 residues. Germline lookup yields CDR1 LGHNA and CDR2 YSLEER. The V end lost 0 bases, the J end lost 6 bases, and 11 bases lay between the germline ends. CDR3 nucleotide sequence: TGCGCCAGCAGCCAAGATGACAGTTGGAAGACCCAGTACTTC. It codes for CASSQDDSWKTQYF.

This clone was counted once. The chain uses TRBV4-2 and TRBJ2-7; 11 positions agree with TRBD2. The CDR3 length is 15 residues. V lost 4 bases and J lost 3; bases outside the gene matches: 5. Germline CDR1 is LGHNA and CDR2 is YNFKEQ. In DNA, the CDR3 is TGTGCCAGCAGCCCTCGACTAGCGGGACTCTACGAGCAGTACTTC. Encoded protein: CASSPRLAGLYEQYF.

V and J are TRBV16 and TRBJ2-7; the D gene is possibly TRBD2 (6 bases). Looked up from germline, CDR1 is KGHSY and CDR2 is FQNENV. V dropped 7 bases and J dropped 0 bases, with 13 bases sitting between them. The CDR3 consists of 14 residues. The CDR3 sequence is CASTSGGSSYEQYF. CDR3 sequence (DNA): TGTGCCAGCACCTCTGGGGGGAGCTCCTACGAGCAGTACTTC.

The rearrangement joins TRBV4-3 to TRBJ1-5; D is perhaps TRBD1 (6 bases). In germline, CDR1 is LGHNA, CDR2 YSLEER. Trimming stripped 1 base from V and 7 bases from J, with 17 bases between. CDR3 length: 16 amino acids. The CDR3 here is CASSQVHNNREQPQHF. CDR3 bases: TGCGCCAGCAGCCAAGTACACAATAACAGGGAGCAGCCCCAGCATTTT.

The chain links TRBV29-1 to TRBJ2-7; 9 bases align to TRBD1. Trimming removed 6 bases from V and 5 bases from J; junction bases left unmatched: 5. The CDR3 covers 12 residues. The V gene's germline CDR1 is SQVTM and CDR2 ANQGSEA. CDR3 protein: CSVFGQGHEQYF. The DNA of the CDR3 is TGCAGCGTCTTCGGACAGGGGCACGAGCAGTACTTC.

DNA of the CDR3: TGTGCCAGCAGATGGGCCGGGGAGAGGACTGAAGCTTTCTTT. Residues: CASRWAGERTEAFF. V and J are TRBV28 and TRBJ1-1; unclear D gene. V was pared by 6 bases and J by 5 bases, with 16 bases between. There are 14 residues in the CDR3. Germline V gene lookup returns CDR1 MDHEN and CDR2 SYDVKM.

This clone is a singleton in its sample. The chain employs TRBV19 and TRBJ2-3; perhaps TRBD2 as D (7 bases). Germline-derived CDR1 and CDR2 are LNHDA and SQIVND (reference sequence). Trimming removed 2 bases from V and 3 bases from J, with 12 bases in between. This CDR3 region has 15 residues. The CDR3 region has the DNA TGTGCCAGTAGTATATCGGGGGGCCGGACAGATACGCAGTATTTT. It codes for CASSISGGRTDTQYF. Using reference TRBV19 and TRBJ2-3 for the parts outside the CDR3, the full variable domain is DGGITQSPKYLFRKEGQNVTLSCEQNLNHDAMYWYRQDPGQGLRLIYYSQIVNDFQKGDIAEGYSVSREKKESFPLTVTSAQKNPTAFYLCASSISGGRTDTQYFGPGTRLTVL.

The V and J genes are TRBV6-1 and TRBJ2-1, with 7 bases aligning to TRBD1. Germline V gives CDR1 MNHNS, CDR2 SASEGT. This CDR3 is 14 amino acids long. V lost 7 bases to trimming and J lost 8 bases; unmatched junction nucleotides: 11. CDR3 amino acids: CASTPGQVWDEQFF. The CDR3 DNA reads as TGTGCCAGCACCCCAGGACAGGTTTGGGATGAGCAGTTCTTC.

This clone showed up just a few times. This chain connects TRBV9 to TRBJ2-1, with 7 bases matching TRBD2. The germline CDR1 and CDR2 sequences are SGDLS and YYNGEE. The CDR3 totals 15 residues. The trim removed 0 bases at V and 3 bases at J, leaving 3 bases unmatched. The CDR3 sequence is CASSVDAGDYNEQFF. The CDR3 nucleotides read TGTGCCAGCAGCGTAGACGCGGGGGACTACAATGAGCAGTTCTTC.

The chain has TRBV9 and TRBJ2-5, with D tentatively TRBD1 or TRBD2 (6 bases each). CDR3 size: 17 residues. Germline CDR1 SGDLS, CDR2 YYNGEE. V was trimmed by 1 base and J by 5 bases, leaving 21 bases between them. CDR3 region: CASSVLSGGAGFETQYF. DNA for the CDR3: TGTGCCAGCAGCGTACTCTCCGGGGGCGCGGGTTTCGAGACCCAGTACTTC.

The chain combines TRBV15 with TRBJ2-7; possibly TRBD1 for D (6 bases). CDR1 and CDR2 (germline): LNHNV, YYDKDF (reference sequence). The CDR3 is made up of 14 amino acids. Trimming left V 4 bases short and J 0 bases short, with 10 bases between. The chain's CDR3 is CATSIADSSYEQYF. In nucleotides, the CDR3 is TGTGCCACCAGCATTGCGGACAGCTCCTACGAGCAGTACTTC.

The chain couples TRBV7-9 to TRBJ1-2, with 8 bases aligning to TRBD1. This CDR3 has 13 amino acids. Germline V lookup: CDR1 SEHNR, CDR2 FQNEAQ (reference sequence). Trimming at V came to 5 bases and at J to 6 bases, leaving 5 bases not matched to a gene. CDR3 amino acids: CASSLEGQDGYTF. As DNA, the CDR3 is TGTGCCAGCAGCCTGGAGGGACAGGATGGCTACACCTTC. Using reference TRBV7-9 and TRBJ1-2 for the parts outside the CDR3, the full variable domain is DTGVSQNPRHKITKRGQNVTFRCDPISEHNRLYWYRQTLGQGPEFLTYFQNEAQLEKSRLLSDRFSAERPKGSFSTLEIQRTEQGDSAMYLCASSLEGQDGYTFGSGTRLTVV.

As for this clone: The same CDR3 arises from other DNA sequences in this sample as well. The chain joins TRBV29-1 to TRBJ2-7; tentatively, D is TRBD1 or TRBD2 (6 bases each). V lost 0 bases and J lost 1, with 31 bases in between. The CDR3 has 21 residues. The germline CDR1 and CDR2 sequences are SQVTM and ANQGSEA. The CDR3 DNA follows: TGCAGCGTTGAAGATCTGCCGGCAGGAGGGCAGGGGACCTTTCGTTCCTACGAGCAGTACTTC. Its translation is CSVEDLPAGGQGTFRSYEQYF.

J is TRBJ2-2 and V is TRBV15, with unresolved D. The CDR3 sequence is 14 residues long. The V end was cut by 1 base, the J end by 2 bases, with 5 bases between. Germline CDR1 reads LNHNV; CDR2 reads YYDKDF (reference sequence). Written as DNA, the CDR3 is TGTGCCACCAGCAGAGTGTACAACACCGGGGAGCTGTTTTTT. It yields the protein CATSRVYNTGELFF.